Sequencing of this T cell receptor beta chain was carried out in a study of blood T cells in healthy people across ages. Notes on the study in general: In older individuals, TCR beta diversity per million T cells was lower, falling roughly linearly with age.

Primers used in a second PCR of about 6 to 11 cycles were a sample-barcoded 5' primer and a J-beta primer mix. Tags on each cDNA molecule came from a template-switch adaptor with 12 random nucleotides. Researchers report that each sample yielded at least 3 million CDR3-containing paired-end reads. TCRdb passed the 5' RACE reads through MiXCR, listing each CDR3 protein once. The sample yields 1,300,000 or so distinct CDR3 sequences, 59% seen once. Drawing of peripheral blood yielded about 10 milliliters from each donor. A remark on this clonotype: Its antigen is currently unknown.

Trimming cost V 8 bases and J 0 bases; bases outside gene matches: 5. Per germline, CDR1 MNHEY and CDR2 SVGEGT. The CDR3 contains 17 residues. J is TRBJ2-1 and V is TRBV6-2 or TRBV6-3; TRBD2 matches at 15 bases. This receptor was obtained from a man younger than 30 in good health. The sequenced sample consisted of blood. The CDR3 DNA sequence: TGTGCCAGCCAGGGACTAGCGGGAGGTAGCTCCTACAATGAGCAGTTCTTC. Its translation: CASQGLAGGSSYNEQFF.